This section outlines one T cell receptor (beta chain) sequence together with its context. This sample was taken from a study of blood T cell repertoires in COVID-19. Overall study: Sources were T cells, B-cell-depleted T cells, or PBMCs; the material itself was cDNA or gDNA.

Original methodology: Scientists estimated how many nucleated cells there were by amplifying reference gene primers. The table came from immunoSEQ multiplex PCR; TCRdb's copy has only in-frame clones and leaves some out. The V and J calls and clone size were taken over from that table, and D and trimming were inferred from the DNA. This sample has a few hundred thousand clones, with 91% found just once. Participants in the exposed group had met a COVID-19 case in the 2 weeks before joining the study. With V trimmed by 6 bases and J by 5 bases, 8 bases remained unmatched. CDR1 is SGHVS and CDR2 is FQNEAQ in the germline V gene. The CDR3 has 14 residues.

J is TRBJ2-5 and V is TRBV7-8; the match to TRBD2 covers 8 bases. The specimen was PBMCs or T cells enriched from blood (not recorded which). The sequence came from a middle-aged woman who had been exposed to COVID-19. CDR3 sequence reads: CASSPGGAQETQYF. In nucleotides, the CDR3 is TGTGCCAGCAGTCCCGGGGGGGCGCAGGAGACCCAGTACTTC.